A single sample is the source of the 3 T cell receptor beta chains below, sequenced in a study of CD8+ T cells in alopecia areata. RNA was isolated and reverse transcribed to cDNA, the sequencing template. Clones were read by immunoSEQ multiplex PCR, and TCRdb kept only the in-frame ones, dropping some. The sample shows over 150,000 clones, 56% of them seen only once. The sample taken for sequencing was CD8+ T cells sorted from blood. The receptors come from a human donor in good health.

The rearrangement links TRBV4-1 to TRBJ2-1, with TRBD1 matching over 7 bases. Germline assignment: CDR1 MGHRA and CDR2 YSYEKL. The CDR3 contains 17 residues. J was trimmed by 0 bases and V by 3 bases; bases with no gene match: 8. CDR3 amino acids: CASSQAPGQSSYNEQFF. CDR3 sequence (DNA): TGCGCCAGCAGCCAGGCTCCGGGACAGAGCTCCTACAATGAGCAGTTCTTC.

The chain recombines TRBV19 with TRBJ2-7, with TRBD2 as a possible D gene (6 bases). The CDR3 runs 14 residues. Germline loops: CDR1 LNHDA, CDR2 SQIVND (reference sequence). V was clipped by 5 bases and J by 7 bases, with 18 bases between them. CDR3 loop: CASSLTRTSGEQYF. The CDR3, as DNA: TGTGCCAGTAGTTTGACTAGGACTTCGGGGGAGCAGTACTTC.

This chain uses TRBV11-2 with TRBJ1-2; D ambiguous. The CDR3 runs to 13 residues. The V end was cut by 5 bases, the J end by 10 bases, with 17 bases between. The germline CDR1 and CDR2 sequences are SGHAT and FQNNGV. CDR3 amino acids: CASSPYIGRPYTF. As DNA, the CDR3 is TGTGCCAGCAGCCCCTATATAGGCAGACCCTACACCTTC.